These 4 T cell receptor beta chains share one sample of origin, sequenced in a study of blood T cell repertoires in COVID-19. The method was immunoSEQ multiplex PCR; TCRdb's version includes in-frame clones alone and lacks a portion of them. The repertoire includes more than 85,000 clones, 75% to 90% of them detected once, and about 1.1% sits in the top ten. The specimen sequenced was peripheral blood. These receptors were obtained from a human donor in a cohort sampled during active COVID-19.

This chain's CDR3 is CASSDLTGGSYNEQFF. In DNA form, the CDR3 reads TGTGCCAGCAGTGACCTGACAGGGGGCTCCTACAATGAGCAGTTCTTC. The V call is TRBV6-4, the J call TRBJ2-1; TRBD1 matches at 9 bases. V was clipped by 2 bases and J by 0 bases; unmatched bases: 2. Germline V CDR1 and CDR2: MRHNA, SNTAGT. The CDR3 consists of 16 residues.

The chain recombines TRBV18 with TRBJ2-7; 8 bases are shared with TRBD2. The J segment lost 0 bases and the V segment lost 3 bases, leaving 10 bases of the junction unmatched. The CDR3 is made up of 17 amino acids. Germline loops: CDR1 KGHSH, CDR2 LQKENI. This chain's CDR3 is CASSPIPAGGSSYEQYF. CDR3 coding DNA: TGTGCCAGCTCACCTATTCCGGCGGGAGGAAGCTCCTACGAGCAGTACTTC. The complete variable domain, with remaining parts taken from reference TRBV18 and TRBJ2-7, reads NAGVMQNPRHLVRRRGQEARLRCSPMKGHSHVYWYRQLPEEGLKFMVYLQKENIIDESGMPKERFSAEFPKEGPSILRIQQVVRGDSAAYFCASSPIPAGGSSYEQYFGPGTRLTVT.

The chain joins TRBV9 to TRBJ2-3, with TRBD2 as a possible D gene (6 bases). Trimming removed 0 bases from V and 1 base from J, with 9 bases in between. The CDR3 runs 15 residues. The germline gives CDR1 SGDLS, CDR2 YYNGEE. CDR3 amino acids: CASSVDTGGTDTQYF. CDR3 bases: TGTGCCAGCAGCGTAGACACGGGAGGCACAGATACGCAGTATTTT.

In its sample, this clone was seen once. This chain uses TRBV3-1 (or the pseudogene TRBV3-2) with TRBJ2-1, with 8 positions matching TRBD1. Germline V gene data show CDR1 as LGHDT and CDR2 as YNNKEL (reference sequence). V dropped 0 bases and J dropped 8; count of bases not matched to a gene: 6. This CDR3 has 15 residues. CDR3 sequence reads: CASSQDMTGVDEQFF. CDR3 DNA sequence: TGTGCCAGCAGCCAAGATATGACAGGGGTGGATGAGCAGTTCTTC.